The sample holds a few counts of the clone carrying this T cell receptor (beta chain). As yet, its antigen is unknown. This sample was included in a study of T cell repertoires in cytomegalovirus infection. TCRdb called the reads again in MiXCR, with one record for every CDR3 protein. This sample carries about half a million distinct CDR3 sequences, approximately 46% of them seen once, and the ten largest clones take 35% to 50%. V gave up 4 bases and J gave up 2 bases, with 9 bases separating them. This CDR3 comprises 13 residues. Germline CDR1 SGHTA, CDR2 FQGNSA. This rearrangement joins TRBV7-2 to TRBJ2-7; D is undetermined. The sequence came from a human donor in good health (CMV status not recorded). Some clones in this sample may be carry-over from other donors' samples. The sample was cultured PBMCs, taken from culture after CMV antigen stimulation. This CDR3 is CASSSQTTYEQYF. In DNA form, the CDR3 reads TGTGCCAGCAGCTCCCAAACAACCTACGAGCAGTACTTC.